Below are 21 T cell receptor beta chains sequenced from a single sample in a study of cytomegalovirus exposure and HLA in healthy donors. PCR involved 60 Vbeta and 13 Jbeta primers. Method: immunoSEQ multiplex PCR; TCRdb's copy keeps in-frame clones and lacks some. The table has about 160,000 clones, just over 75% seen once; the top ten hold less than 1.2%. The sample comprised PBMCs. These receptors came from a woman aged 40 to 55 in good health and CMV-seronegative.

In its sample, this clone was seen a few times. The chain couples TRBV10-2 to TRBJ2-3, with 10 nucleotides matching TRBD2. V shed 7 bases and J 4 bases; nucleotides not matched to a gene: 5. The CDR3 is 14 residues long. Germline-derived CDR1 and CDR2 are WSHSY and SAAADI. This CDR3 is CASKQREGADTQYF. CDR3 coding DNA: TGCGCCAGCAAACAGCGGGAGGGGGCAGATACGCAGTATTTT.

In DNA form, the CDR3 reads TGTGCCAGCAGCCCTACCCTACAGGGGAACAATGAGCAGTTCTTC. Translated: CASSPTLQGNNEQFF. The gene calls are TRBV7-3 and TRBJ2-1; 7 bases match TRBD1. The length of the CDR3 is 15 residues. V gave up 5 bases and J gave up 5 bases; unmatched junction bases: 9. CDR1 SGHTA and CDR2 FQGTGA come from the germline V gene.

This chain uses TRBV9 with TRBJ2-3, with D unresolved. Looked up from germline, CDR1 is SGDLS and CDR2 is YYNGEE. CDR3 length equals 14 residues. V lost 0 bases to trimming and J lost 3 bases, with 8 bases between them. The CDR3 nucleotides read TGTGCCAGCAGCGTAGCTACTATGACAGATACGCAGTATTTT. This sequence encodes CASSVATMTDTQYF.

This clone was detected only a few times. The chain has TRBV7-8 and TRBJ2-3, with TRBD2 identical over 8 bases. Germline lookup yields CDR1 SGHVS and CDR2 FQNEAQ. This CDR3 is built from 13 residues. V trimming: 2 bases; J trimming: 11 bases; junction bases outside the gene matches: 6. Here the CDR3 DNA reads TGTGCCAGCAGCTTAACGGGGCGGGAGGAGCAGTATTTT. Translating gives CASSLTGREEQYF.

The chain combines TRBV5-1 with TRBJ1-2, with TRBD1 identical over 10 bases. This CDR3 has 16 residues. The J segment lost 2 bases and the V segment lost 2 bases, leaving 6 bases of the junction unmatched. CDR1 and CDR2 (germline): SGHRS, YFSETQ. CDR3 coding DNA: TGCGCCAGCAGCTTATCAGGGACAGGGGCAAACTATGGCTACACCTTC. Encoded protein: CASSLSGTGANYGYTF.

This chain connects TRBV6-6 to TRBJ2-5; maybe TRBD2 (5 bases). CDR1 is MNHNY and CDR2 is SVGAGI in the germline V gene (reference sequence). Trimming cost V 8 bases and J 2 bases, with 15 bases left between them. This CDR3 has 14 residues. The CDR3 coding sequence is TGTGCCAGCGTCAGGCCTGGAGGTCAAGAGACCCAGTACTTC. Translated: CASVRPGGQETQYF.

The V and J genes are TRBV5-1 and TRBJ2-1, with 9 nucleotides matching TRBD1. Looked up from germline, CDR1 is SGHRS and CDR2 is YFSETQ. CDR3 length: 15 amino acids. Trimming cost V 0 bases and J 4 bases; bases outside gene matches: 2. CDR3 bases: TGCGCCAGCAGCTTGGGGACAGGGGTATACAATGAGCAGTTCTTC. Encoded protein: CASSLGTGVYNEQFF.

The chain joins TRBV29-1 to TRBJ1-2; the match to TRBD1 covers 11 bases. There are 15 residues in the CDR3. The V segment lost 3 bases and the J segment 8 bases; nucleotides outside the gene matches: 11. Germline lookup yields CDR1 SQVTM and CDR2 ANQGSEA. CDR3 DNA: TGCAGCGTTGAGGAGTCGGACAGGGGGCTAGGAGGCTACACCTTC. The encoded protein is CSVEESDRGLGGYTF.

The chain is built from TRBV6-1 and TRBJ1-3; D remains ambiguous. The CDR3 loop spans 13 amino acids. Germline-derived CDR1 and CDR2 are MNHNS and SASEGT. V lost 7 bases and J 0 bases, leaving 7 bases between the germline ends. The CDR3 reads CASKTSSGNTIYF. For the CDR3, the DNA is TGTGCCAGCAAAACATCCTCTGGAAACACCATATATTTT.

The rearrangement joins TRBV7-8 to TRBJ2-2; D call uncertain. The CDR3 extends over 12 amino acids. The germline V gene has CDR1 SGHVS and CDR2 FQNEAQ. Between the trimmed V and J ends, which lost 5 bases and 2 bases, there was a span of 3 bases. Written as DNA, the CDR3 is TGTGCCAGCAGCACTAACACCGGGGAGCTGTTTTTT. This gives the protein CASSTNTGELFF.

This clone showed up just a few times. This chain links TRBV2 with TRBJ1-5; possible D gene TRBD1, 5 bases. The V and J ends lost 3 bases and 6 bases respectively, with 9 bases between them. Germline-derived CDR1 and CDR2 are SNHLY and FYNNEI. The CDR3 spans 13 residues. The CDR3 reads CASSEGGTQPQHF. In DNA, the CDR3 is TGTGCCAGCAGTGAGGGGGGAACTCAGCCCCAGCATTTT. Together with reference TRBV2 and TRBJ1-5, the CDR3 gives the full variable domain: EPEVTQTPSHQVTQMGQEVILRCVPISNHLYFYWYRQILGQKVEFLVSFYNNEISEKSEIFDDQFSVERPDGSNFTLKIRSTKLEDSAMYFCASSEGGTQPQHFGDGTRLSIL.

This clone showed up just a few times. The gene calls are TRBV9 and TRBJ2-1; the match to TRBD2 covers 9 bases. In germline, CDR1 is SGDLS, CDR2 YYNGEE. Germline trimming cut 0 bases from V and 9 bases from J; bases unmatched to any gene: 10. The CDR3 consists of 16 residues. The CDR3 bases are TGTGCCAGCAGCGTAGGAGTAGCGGGAGTTGGGTTTGAGCAGTTCTTC. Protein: CASSVGVAGVGFEQFF. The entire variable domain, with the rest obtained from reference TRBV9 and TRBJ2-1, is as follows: DSGVTQTPKHLITATGQRVTLRCSPRSGDLSVYWYQQSLDQGLQFLIQYYNGEERAKGNILERFSAQQFPDLHSELNLSSLELGDSALYFCASSVGVAGVGFEQFFGPGTRLTVL.

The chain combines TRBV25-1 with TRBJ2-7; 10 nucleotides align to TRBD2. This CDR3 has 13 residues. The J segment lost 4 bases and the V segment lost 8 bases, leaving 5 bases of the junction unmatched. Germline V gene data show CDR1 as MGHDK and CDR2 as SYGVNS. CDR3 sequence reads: CASSSGRSYEQYF. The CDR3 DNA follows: TGTGCCAGCTCTAGCGGGAGATCATACGAGCAGTACTTC.

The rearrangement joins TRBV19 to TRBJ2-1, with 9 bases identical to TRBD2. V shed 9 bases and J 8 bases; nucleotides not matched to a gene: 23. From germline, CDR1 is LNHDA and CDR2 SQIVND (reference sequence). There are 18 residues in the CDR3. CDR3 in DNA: TGTGCCAGCAACCTTCGGGGAGCGGGAGGAAGGAATAGTGATGAGCAGTTCTTC. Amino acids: CASNLRGAGGRNSDEQFF.

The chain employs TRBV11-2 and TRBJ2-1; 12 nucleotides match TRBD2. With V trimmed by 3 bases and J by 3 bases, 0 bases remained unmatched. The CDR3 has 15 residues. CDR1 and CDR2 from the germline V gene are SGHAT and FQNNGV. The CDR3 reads CASSLTSGSYNEQFF. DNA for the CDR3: TGTGCCAGCAGCTTGACTAGCGGGAGCTACAATGAGCAGTTCTTC. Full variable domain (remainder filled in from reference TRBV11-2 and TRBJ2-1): EAGVAQSPRYKIIEKRQSVAFWCNPISGHATLYWYQQILGQGPKLLIQFQNNGVVDDSQLPKDRFSAERLKGVDSTLKIQPAKLEDSAVYLCASSLTSGSYNEQFFGPGTRLTVL.

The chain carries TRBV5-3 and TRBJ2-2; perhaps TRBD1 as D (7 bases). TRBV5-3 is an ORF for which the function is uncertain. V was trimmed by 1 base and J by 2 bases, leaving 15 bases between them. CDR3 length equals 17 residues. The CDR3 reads CARSLTRGRYNTGELFF. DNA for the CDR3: TGTGCCAGAAGCTTGACCAGGGGGAGGTATAACACCGGGGAGCTGTTTTTT.

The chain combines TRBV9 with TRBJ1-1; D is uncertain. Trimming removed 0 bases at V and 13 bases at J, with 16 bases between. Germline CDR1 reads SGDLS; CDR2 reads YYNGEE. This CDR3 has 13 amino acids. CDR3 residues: CASSVEMVSDVFF. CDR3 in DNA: TGTGCCAGCAGCGTAGAGATGGTGTCAGATGTTTTCTTT.

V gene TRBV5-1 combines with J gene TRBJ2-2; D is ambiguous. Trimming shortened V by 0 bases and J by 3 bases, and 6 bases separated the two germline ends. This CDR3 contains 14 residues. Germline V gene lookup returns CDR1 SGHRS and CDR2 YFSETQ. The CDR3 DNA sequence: TGCGCCAGCAGCTTGGCCTTCGACACCGGGGAGCTGTTTTTT. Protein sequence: CASSLAFDTGELFF.

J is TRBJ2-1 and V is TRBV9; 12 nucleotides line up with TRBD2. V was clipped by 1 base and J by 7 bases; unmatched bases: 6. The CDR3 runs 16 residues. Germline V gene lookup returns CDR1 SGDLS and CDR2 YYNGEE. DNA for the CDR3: TGTGCCAGCAGCGTACATCTAGCGGGAGGGCAGAATGAGCAGTTCTTC. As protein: CASSVHLAGGQNEQFF. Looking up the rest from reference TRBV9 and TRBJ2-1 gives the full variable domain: DSGVTQTPKHLITATGQRVTLRCSPRSGDLSVYWYQQSLDQGLQFLIQYYNGEERAKGNILERFSAQQFPDLHSELNLSSLELGDSALYFCASSVHLAGGQNEQFFGPGTRLTVL.

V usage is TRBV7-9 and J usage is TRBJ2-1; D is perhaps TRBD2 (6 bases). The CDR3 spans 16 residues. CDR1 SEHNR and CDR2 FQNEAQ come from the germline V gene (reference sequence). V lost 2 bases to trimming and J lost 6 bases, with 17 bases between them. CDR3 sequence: CASSLQGGGLGNEQFF. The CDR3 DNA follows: TGTGCCAGCAGCTTACAGGGAGGAGGGCTCGGCAATGAGCAGTTCTTC.

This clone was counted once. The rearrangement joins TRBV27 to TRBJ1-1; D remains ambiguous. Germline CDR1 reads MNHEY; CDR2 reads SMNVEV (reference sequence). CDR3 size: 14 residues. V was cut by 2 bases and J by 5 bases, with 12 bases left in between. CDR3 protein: CASSLTPLGTEAFF. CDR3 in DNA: TGTGCCAGCAGTTTAACCCCTCTAGGAACTGAAGCTTTCTTT.